This entry lists 4 T cell receptor beta chains sequenced from one sample in a study of blood T cell repertoires in COVID-19. This table comes from immunoSEQ multiplex PCR, and its TCRdb copy is limited to in-frame clones, with some not included. The sample yields about 260,000 clones, approximately 86% seen once. Sequencing was performed on peripheral blood. All receptors derive from a man aged 40-50 years who had recovered from COVID-19.

The chain is built from TRBV18 and TRBJ2-1; D perhaps matches TRBD1 (5 bases). The CDR3 consists of 15 residues. CDR1 is KGHSH and CDR2 is LQKENI in the germline V gene. V was cut by 3 bases and J by 5 bases, with 14 bases left in between. CDR3 region: CASSPRRRQNNEQFF. The CDR3 nucleotides are TGTGCCAGCTCACCCCGACGAAGACAGAACAATGAGCAGTTCTTC.

The rearrangement links TRBV10-1 to TRBJ2-7; 13 bases are shared with TRBD2. The V segment lost 11 bases and the J segment 6 bases; nucleotides outside the gene matches: 10. This CDR3 contains 14 residues. The germline CDR1 and CDR2 sequences are WNHNN and SYGVQD (reference sequence). CDR3 nucleotides: TGCGCCGGCCCACCGGGACTAGCGGGACTCGAGCAGTACTTC. Its protein is CAGPPGLAGLEQYF.

The chain couples TRBV5-1 to TRBJ1-2; TRBD1 matches 8 bases. V trimming: 4 bases; J trimming: 8 bases; junction bases outside the gene matches: 13. Looked up from germline, CDR1 is SGHRS and CDR2 is YFSETQ. This CDR3 is built from 15 residues. The CDR3 DNA follows: TGCGCCAGCAGCCCGAGGGGTTGGACAGGGCCCGGCTACACCTTC. Protein sequence: CASSPRGWTGPGYTF.

The chain has TRBV7-9 and TRBJ2-7, with 8 bases fitting TRBD1. With 0 bases clipped from V and 3 bases from J, the junction kept 4 bases outside the gene matches. CDR1 is SEHNR, CDR2 FQNEAQ, per germline (reference sequence). This CDR3 region has 15 residues. The CDR3 nucleotides read TGTGCCAGCAGCTTAGCGACAGGGGCAGTCTACGAGCAGTACTTC. Translating it yields CASSLATGAVYEQYF.